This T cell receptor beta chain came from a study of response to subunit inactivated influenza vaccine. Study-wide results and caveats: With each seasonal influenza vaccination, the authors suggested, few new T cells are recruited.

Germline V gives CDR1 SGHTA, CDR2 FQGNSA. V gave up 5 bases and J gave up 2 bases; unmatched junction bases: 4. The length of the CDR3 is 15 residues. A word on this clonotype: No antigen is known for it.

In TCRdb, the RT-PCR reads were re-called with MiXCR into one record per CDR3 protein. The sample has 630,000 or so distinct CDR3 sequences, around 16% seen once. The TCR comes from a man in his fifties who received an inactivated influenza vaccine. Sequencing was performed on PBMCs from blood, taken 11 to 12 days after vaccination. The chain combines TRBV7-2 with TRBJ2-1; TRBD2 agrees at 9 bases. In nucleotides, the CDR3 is TGTGCCAGCAGCCCCAGCGGGAGGACCTACAATGAGCAGTTCTTC. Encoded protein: CASSPSGRTYNEQFF.